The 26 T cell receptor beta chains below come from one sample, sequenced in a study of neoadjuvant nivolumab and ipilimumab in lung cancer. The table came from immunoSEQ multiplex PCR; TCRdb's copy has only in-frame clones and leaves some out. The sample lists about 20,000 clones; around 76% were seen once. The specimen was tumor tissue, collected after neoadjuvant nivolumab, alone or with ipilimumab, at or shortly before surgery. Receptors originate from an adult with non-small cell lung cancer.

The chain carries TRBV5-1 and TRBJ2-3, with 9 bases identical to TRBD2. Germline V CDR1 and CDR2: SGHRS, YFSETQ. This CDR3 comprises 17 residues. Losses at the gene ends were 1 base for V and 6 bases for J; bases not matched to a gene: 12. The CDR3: CASSLTPASGTRDTQYF. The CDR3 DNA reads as TGCGCCAGCAGCTTGACCCCCGCTAGCGGGACCCGGGATACGCAGTATTTT.

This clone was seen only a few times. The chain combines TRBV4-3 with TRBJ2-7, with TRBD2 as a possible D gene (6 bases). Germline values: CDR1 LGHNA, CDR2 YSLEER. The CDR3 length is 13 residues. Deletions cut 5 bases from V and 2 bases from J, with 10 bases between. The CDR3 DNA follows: TGCGCCAGCAGCAAGACTAGGGCCTACGAGCAGTACTTC. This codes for CASSKTRAYEQYF.

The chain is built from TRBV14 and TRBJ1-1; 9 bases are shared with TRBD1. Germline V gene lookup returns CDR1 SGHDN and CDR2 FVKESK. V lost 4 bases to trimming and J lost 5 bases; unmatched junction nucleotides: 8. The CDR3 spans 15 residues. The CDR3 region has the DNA TGTGCCAGCAGCCGCCTGACAGGGGGTTGGACTGAAGCTTTCTTT. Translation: CASSRLTGGWTEAFF.

In nucleotides, the CDR3 is TGTGCCTGGAGTGCAGTCACAGATACGCAGTATTTT. Protein: CAWSAVTDTQYF. The chain is built from TRBV30 and TRBJ2-3; D gene unclear. The CDR3 totals 12 residues. From germline, CDR1 is GTSNPN and CDR2 SVGIG (reference sequence). With 1 base removed from V and 2 bases from J, the gap between germline ends came to 4 bases.

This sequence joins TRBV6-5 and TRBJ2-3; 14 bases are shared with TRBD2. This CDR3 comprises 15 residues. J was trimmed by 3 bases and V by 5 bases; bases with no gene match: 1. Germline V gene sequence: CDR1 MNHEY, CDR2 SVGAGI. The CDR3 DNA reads TGTGCCAGCAGTCGGACTAGCGGGAGGACAGATACGCAGTATTTT. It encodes CASSRTSGRTDTQYF.

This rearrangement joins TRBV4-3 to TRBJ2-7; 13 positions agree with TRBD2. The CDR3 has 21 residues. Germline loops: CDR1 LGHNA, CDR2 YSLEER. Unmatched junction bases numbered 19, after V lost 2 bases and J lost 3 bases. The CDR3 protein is CASSQSASGLAGPFGVYEQYF. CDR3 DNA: TGCGCCAGCAGCCAATCAGCATCGGGACTAGCGGGACCTTTCGGGGTCTACGAGCAGTACTTC.

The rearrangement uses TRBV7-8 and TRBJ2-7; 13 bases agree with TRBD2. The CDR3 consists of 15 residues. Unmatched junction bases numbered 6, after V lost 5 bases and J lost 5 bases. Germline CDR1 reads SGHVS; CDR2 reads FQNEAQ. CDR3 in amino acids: CASSPPGLAGNEQYF. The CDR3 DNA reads TGTGCCAGCAGCCCACCGGGACTAGCGGGAAACGAGCAGTACTTC.

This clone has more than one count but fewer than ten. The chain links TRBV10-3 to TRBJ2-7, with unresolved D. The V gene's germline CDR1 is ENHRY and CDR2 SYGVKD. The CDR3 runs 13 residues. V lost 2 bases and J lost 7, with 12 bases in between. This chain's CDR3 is CAISEEVPGEQYF. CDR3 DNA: TGTGCCATCAGTGAGGAAGTGCCCGGTGAGCAGTACTTC.

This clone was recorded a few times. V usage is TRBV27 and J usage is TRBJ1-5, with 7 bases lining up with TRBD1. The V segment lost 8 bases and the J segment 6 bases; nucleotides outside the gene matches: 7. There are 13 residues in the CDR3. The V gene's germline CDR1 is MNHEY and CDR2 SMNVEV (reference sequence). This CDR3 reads CASRPGQFQPQHF. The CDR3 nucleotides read TGTGCCAGCCGGCCGGGACAGTTTCAGCCCCAGCATTTT.

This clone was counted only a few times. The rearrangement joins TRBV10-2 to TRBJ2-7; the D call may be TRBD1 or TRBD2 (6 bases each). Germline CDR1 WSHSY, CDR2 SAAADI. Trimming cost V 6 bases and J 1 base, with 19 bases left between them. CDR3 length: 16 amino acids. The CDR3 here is CASRELGGAGSYEQYF. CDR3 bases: TGCGCCAGCAGGGAGCTGGGGGGCGCGGGGTCCTACGAGCAGTACTTC.

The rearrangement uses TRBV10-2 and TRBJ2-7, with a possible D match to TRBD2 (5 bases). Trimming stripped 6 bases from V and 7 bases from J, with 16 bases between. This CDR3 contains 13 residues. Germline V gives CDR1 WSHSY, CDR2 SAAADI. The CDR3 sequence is CASRPTGNGEQYF. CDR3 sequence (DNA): TGCGCCAGCAGACCGACGGGGAATGGGGAGCAGTACTTC.

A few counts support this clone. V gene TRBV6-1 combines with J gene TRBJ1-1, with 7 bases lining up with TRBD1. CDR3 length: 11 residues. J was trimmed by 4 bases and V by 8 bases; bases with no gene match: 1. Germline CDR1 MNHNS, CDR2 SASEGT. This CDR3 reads CASDRATEAFF. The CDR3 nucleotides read TGTGCCAGCGACAGGGCCACTGAAGCTTTCTTT.

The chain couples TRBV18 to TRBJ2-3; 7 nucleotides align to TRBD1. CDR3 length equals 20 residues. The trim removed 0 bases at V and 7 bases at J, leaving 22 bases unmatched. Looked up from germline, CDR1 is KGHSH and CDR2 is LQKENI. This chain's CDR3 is CASSPPARQGAADTSHTQYF. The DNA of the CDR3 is TGTGCCAGCTCACCACCTGCAAGACAGGGAGCAGCGGATACCTCGCATACGCAGTATTTT. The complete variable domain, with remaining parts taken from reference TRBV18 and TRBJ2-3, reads NAGVMQNPRHLVRRRGQEARLRCSPMKGHSHVYWYRQLPEEGLKFMVYLQKENIIDESGMPKERFSAEFPKEGPSILRIQQVVRGDSAAYFCASSPPARQGAADTSHTQYFGPGTRLTVL.

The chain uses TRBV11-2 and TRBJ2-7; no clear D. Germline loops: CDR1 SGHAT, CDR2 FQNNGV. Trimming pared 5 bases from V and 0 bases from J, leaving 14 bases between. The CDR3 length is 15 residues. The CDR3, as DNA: TGTGCCAGCAGCAGTTCGGCGGTTAGCTCCTACGAGCAGTACTTC. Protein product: CASSSSAVSSYEQYF. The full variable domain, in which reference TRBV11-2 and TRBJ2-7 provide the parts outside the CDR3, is EAGVAQSPRYKIIEKRQSVAFWCNPISGHATLYWYQQILGQGPKLLIQFQNNGVVDDSQLPKDRFSAERLKGVDSTLKIQPAKLEDSAVYLCASSSSAVSSYEQYFGPGTRLTVT.

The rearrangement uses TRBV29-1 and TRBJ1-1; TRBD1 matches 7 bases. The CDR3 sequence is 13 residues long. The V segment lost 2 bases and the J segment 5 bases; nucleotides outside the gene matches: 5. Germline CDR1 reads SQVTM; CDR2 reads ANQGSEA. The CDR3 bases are TGCAGCGTTGAAAGGGGGCTGAGGACTGAAGCTTTCTTT. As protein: CSVERGLRTEAFF.

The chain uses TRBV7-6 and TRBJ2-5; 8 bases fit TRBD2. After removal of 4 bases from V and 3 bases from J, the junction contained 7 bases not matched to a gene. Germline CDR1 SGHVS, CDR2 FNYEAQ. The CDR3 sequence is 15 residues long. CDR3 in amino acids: CASSSGLAGKETQYF. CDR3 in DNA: TGTGCCAGCAGCTCCGGGTTAGCGGGAAAAGAGACCCAGTACTTC.

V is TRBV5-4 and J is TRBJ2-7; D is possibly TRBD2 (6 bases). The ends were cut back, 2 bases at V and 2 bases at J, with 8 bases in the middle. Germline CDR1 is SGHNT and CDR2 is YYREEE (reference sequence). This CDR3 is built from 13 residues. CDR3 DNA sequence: TGTGCCAGCAGCTTCGGGGGAACCTACGAGCAGTACTTC. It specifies CASSFGGTYEQYF. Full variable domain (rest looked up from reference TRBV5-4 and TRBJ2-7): ETGVTQSPTHLIKTRGQQVTLRCSSQSGHNTVSWYQQALGQGPQFIFQYYREEENGRGNFPPRFSGLQFPNYSSELNVNALELDDSALYLCASSFGGTYEQYFGPGTRLTVT.

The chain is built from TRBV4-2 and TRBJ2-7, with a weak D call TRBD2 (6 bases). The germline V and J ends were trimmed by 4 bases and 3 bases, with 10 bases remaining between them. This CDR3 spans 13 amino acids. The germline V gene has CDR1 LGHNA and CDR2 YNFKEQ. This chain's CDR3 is CASSPGTDYEQYF. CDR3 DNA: TGTGCCAGCAGCCCCGGGACTGACTACGAGCAGTACTTC.

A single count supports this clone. In DNA, the CDR3 is TGTGCCAGTAAACGGGACAGGGTCACTGAAGCTTTCTTT. Translating gives CASKRDRVTEAFF. The chain has TRBV28 and TRBJ1-1; 9 nucleotides align to TRBD1. CDR1 is MDHEN, CDR2 SYDVKM, per germline. Trimming removed 9 bases from V and 4 bases from J; junction bases left unmatched: 6. CDR3 length: 13 amino acids.

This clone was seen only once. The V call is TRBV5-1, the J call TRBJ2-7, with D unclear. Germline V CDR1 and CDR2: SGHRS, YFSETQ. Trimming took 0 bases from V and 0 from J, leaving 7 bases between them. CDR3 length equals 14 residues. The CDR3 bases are TGCGCCAGCAGCTTGGTTGACAACTCCTACGAGCAGTACTTC. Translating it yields CASSLVDNSYEQYF.

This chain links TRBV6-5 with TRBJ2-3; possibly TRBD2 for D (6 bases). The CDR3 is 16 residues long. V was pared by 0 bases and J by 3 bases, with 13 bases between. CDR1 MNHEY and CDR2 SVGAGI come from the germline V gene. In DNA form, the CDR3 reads TGTGCCAGCAGTTACTCGACATGGACTAAAACAGATACGCAGTATTTT. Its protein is CASSYSTWTKTDTQYF.

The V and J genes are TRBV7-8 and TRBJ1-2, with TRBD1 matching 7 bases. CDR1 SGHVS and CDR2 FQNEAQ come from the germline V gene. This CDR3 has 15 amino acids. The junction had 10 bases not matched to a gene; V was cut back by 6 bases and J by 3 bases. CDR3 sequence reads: CASSPTGAGDYGYTF. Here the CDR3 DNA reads TGTGCCAGCAGTCCCACAGGGGCCGGGGACTATGGCTACACCTTC.

Here the CDR3 DNA reads TGTGCCAGCAGTTCCCCCCAGCATCACTCCTACGAGCAGTACTTC. This translates into CASSSPQHHSYEQYF. This chain connects TRBV28 to TRBJ2-7, with D unresolved. Trimming left V 4 bases short and J 0 bases short, with 13 bases between. The germline gives CDR1 MDHEN, CDR2 SYDVKM. CDR3 length equals 15 residues.

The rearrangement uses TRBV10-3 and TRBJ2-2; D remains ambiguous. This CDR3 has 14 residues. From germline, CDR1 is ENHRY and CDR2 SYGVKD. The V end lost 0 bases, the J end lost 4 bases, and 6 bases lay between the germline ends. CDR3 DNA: TGTGCCATCAGTGAGTCTTTGGGCACCGGGGAGCTGTTTTTT. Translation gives CAISESLGTGELFF.

This chain's CDR3 is CASSLVAGGTTGELFF. The DNA for the CDR3 is TGTGCCAGCAGCTTGGTCGCAGGGGGAACCACCGGGGAGCTGTTTTTT. The chain combines TRBV5-4 with TRBJ2-2; 7 bases fit TRBD1. Looked up from germline, CDR1 is SGHNT and CDR2 is YYREEE (reference sequence). The CDR3 has 16 amino acids. After removal of 0 bases from V and 4 bases from J, the junction contained 6 bases not matched to a gene.

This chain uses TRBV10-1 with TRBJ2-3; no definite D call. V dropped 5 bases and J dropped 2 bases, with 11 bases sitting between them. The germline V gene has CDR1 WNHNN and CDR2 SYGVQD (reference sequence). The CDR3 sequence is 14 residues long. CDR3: CASSRTDSTDTQYF. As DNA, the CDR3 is TGCGCCAGCAGTCGCACTGACTCCACAGATACGCAGTATTTT.